The present T cell receptor (beta chain) was sequenced within a study of vaccination effects on CD4 cells after COVID-19. A word on this clone: The antigen is unknown.

TCRdb keeps only in-frame clones here, not all; method: immunoSEQ multiplex PCR. Found here are 65,000 to 90,000 clones, 78% of them singletons; the top ten hold over 9.5%. The CDR3 consists of 14 residues. Trimming removed 1 base at V and 4 bases at J, with 10 bases between. Germline V gives CDR1 SEHNR, CDR2 FQNEAQ (reference sequence). Study observations and caveats: Convalescent patients were few in the study, and early post-infection timepoints were absent.

Antigen-specific CD4+ T cells expanded by the ViraFEST assay with viral peptide pools were then sequenced. A 10-day culture period preceded the isolation of CD4+ T cells. All vaccine recipients tested negative for nucleocapsid antibodies and had never contracted SARS-CoV-2 infection. This material consisted of CD4+ T cells from PBMCs cultured with SARS-CoV-2 spike peptides, taken before COVID-19 vaccination. This sequence was found in a human donor who received a COVID-19 vaccine. The chain has TRBV7-9 and TRBJ1-2; D is undetermined. The CDR3 DNA sequence: TGTGCCAGCAGCTTAGTGCCGGGTTTCTATGGCTACACCTTC. Its protein product is CASSLVPGFYGYTF.